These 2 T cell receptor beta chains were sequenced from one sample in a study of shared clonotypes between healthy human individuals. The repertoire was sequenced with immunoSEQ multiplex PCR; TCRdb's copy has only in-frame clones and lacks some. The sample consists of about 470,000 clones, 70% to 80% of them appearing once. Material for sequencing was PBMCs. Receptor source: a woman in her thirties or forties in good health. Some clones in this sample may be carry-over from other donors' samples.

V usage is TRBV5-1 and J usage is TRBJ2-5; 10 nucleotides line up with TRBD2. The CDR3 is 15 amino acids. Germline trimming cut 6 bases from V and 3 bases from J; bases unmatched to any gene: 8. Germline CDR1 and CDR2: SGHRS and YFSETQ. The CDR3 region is CASTLFLAGEETQYF. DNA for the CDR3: TGCGCCAGCACCCTGTTTCTAGCGGGAGAAGAGACCCAGTACTTC. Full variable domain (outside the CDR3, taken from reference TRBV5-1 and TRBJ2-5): KAGVTQTPRYLIKTRGQQVTLSCSPISGHRSVSWYQQTPGQGLQFLFEYFSETQRNKGNFPGRFSGRQFSNSRSEMNVSTLELGDSALYLCASTLFLAGEETQYFGPGTRLLVL.

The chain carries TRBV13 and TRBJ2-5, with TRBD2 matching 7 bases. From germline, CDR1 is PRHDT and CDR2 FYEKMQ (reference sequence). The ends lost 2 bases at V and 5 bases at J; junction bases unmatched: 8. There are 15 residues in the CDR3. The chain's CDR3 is CASSLTGGEAETQYF. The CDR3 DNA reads TGTGCCAGCAGCTTAACGGGAGGCGAGGCGGAGACCCAGTACTTC.